The sequence of this T cell receptor beta chain was determined in a study of multiple sclerosis patients with progressive multifocal leukoencephalopathy. Time point in this sample: before natalizumab initiation. Findings and caveats of the study: PML-onset expanded TRB clones were detectable before and during natalizumab therapy. In most PML patients, TRB repertoires appeared less diverse by entropy.

Comment on this clone: What it recognizes is unknown.

Trimming removed 8 bases from V and 7 bases from J, with 17 bases in between. Looked up from germline, CDR1 is MDHEN and CDR2 is SYDVKM. The CDR3 is 13 amino acids. Using immunoSEQ multiplex PCR, the repertoire was profiled, and TCRdb retains in-frame clones only, with some absent. The data show approximately 31,000 clones, with approximately 91% seen just once and about 1.5% held by the top ten. Specimen: PBMCs. The receptor was derived from a human donor with multiple sclerosis. The rearrangement uses TRBV28 and TRBJ1-2; D possibly corresponds to TRBD1 (6 bases). This chain's CDR3 is CASVWQGNVGYTF. In DNA form, the CDR3 reads TGTGCCAGCGTCTGGCAGGGGAATGTTGGCTACACCTTC.